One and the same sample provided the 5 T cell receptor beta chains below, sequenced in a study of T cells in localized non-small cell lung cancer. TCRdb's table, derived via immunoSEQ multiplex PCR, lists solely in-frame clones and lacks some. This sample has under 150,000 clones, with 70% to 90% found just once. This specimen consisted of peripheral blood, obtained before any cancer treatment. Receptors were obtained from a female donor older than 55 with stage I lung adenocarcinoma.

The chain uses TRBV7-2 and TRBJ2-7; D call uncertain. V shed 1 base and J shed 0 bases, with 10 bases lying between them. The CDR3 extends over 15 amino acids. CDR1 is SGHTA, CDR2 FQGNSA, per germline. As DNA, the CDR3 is TGTGCCAGCAGCTTAGGGGTGGACGCCTCCTACGAGCAGTACTTC. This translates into CASSLGVDASYEQYF.

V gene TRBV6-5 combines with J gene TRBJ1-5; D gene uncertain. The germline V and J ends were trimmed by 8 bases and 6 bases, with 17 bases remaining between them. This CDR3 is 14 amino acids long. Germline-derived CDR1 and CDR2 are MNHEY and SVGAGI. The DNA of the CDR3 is TGTGCCAGCCAGAAGACCGAGGTTTCTCAGCCCCAGCATTTT. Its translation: CASQKTEVSQPQHF.

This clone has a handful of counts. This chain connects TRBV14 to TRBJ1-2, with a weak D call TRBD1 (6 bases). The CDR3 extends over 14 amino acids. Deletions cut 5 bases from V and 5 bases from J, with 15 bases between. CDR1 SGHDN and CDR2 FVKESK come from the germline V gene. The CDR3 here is CASSAWDTEYGYTF. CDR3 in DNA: TGTGCCAGCAGCGCCTGGGACACGGAGTATGGCTACACCTTC.

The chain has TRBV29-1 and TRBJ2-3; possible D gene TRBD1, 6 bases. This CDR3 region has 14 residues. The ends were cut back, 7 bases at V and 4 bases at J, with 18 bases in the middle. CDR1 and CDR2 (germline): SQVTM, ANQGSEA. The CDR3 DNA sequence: TGCAGCGCAACAGGGAAGACTGGGGCAGATACGCAGTATTTT. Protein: CSATGKTGADTQYF.

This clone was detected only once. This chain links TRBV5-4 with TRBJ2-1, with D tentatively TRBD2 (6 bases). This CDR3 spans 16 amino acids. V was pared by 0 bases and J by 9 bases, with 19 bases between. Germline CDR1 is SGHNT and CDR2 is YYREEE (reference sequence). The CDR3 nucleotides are TGTGCCAGCAGCTTGGATGGGGGACTCACCCACGGTGAGCAGTTCTTC. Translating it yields CASSLDGGLTHGEQFF. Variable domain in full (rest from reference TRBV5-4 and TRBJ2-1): ETGVTQSPTHLIKTRGQQVTLRCSSQSGHNTVSWYQQALGQGPQFIFQYYREEENGRGNFPPRFSGLQFPNYSSELNVNALELDDSALYLCASSLDGGLTHGEQFFGPGTRLTVL.